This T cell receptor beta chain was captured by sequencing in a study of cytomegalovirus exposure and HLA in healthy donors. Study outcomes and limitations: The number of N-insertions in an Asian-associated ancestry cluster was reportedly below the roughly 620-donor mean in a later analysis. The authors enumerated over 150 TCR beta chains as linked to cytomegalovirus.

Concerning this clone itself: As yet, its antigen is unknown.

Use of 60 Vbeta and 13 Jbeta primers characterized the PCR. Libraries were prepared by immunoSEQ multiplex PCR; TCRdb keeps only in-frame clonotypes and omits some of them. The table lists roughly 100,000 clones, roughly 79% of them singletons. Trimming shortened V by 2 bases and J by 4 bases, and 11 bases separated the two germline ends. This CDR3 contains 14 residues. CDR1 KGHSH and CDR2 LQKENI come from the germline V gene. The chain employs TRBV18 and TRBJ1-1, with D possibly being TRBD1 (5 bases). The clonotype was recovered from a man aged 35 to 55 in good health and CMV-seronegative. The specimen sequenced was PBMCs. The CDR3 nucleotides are TGTGCCAGCTCACCATTGGGGGGAGGCACTGAAGCTTTCTTT. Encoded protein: CASSPLGGGTEAFF.